These 21 T cell receptor beta chains came from one sample sequenced in a study of cytomegalovirus exposure and HLA in healthy donors. PCR involved 60 Vbeta and 13 Jbeta primers. The protocol was immunoSEQ multiplex PCR, while the TCRdb copy is restricted to in-frame clones and leaves out a portion. The sample lists 150,000 to 200,000 clones; around 75% were seen once. Sequencing used PBMCs. These receptors all stem from a woman in her fifties or sixties in good health and CMV-seropositive.

The V gene is TRBV6-6, the J gene TRBJ2-5, with D possibly being TRBD2 (5 bases). Looked up from germline, CDR1 is MNHNY and CDR2 is SVGAGI (reference sequence). V was shortened by 0 bases and J by 5 bases, with 7 bases between the two germline ends. This CDR3 has 13 residues. DNA for the CDR3: TGTGCCAGCAGTTACTCGAGGGCGGAGACCCAGTACTTC. This sequence encodes CASSYSRAETQYF.

The chain employs TRBV27 and TRBJ1-2, with TRBD1 matching 8 bases. The CDR3 runs to 16 residues. With 2 bases clipped from V and 8 bases from J, the junction kept 13 bases outside the gene matches. Germline CDR1 MNHEY, CDR2 SMNVEV (reference sequence). In DNA, the CDR3 is TGTGCCAGCAGTTTAAATAGTCGGGGACAGGTCTGCGGCTACACCTTC. It is translated as CASSLNSRGQVCGYTF.

The rearrangement joins TRBV18 to TRBJ1-4; D call uncertain. Germline values: CDR1 KGHSH, CDR2 LQKENI. V was clipped by 1 base and J by 3 bases, with 6 bases between them. The CDR3 has 14 amino acids. The CDR3 here is CASSPRASNEKLFF. CDR3 in DNA: TGTGCCAGCTCACCACGGGCCTCTAATGAAAAACTGTTTTTT.

The chain combines TRBV12-5 with TRBJ2-7; 9 positions agree with TRBD1. This CDR3 region has 16 residues. CDR1 and CDR2 from the germline V gene are LGHNT and FRNRAP. With V trimmed by 0 bases and J by 3 bases, 6 bases remained unmatched. The chain's CDR3 is CASGLVQTGGVYEQYF. The CDR3 DNA is TGTGCTAGTGGTTTGGTACAGACAGGGGGTGTCTACGAGCAGTACTTC.

This chain links TRBV18 with TRBJ1-2, with D perhaps TRBD1 (6 bases). CDR3 length: 13 residues. Trimming removed 3 bases from V and 7 bases from J, with 12 bases in between. The germline V gene encodes CDR1 KGHSH and CDR2 LQKENI. DNA for the CDR3: TGTGCCAGCTCACCCGCAGGGGAATCTGGCTACACCTTC. Encoded protein: CASSPAGESGYTF.

The chain combines TRBV6-1 with TRBJ1-5; the match to TRBD1 covers 7 bases. The CDR3 consists of 14 residues. The junction had 7 bases not matched to a gene; V was cut back by 5 bases and J by 6 bases. Germline CDR1 and CDR2: MNHNS and SASEGT. The CDR3 sequence: CASSSQGVSQPQHF. In nucleotides, the CDR3 is TGTGCCAGCAGTAGCCAGGGGGTAAGTCAGCCCCAGCATTTT.

This clone was seen more than once but under ten times. The chain combines TRBV15 with TRBJ1-2, with 8 bases identical to TRBD1. Germline lookup yields CDR1 LNHNV and CDR2 YYDKDF (reference sequence). CDR3 length equals 15 residues. The V gene end was trimmed by 6 bases and the J gene end by 0 bases; junction bases not matched to a gene: 6. The CDR3 nucleotides are TGTGCCACCAGGGACTGGGACAGGCCTAACTATGGCTACACCTTC. Protein: CATRDWDRPNYGYTF.

The V gene is TRBV7-2, the J gene TRBJ1-1; D remains unclear. Germline CDR1 SGHTA, CDR2 FQGNSA. V was cut by 2 bases and J by 7 bases, with 5 bases left in between. This CDR3 comprises 11 residues. This CDR3 reads CASSLSGEAFF. The CDR3 region has the DNA TGTGCCAGCAGCTTATCGGGTGAAGCTTTCTTT.

The CDR3 region is CASSLVPSGGLEQYF. Written as DNA, the CDR3 is TGTGCCAGCAGCTTGGTTCCTAGCGGGGGGCTGGAGCAGTACTTC. The chain combines TRBV5-5 with TRBJ2-7; TRBD2 agrees at 11 bases. CDR3 length: 15 residues. The germline V gene has CDR1 SGHKS and CDR2 YYEKEE (reference sequence). J gave up 7 bases and V 0 bases, and 6 bases lay outside the gene matches.

This CDR3 is CASGFWRNTEAFF. The CDR3 DNA follows: TGTGCTAGTGGTTTCTGGAGGAACACTGAAGCTTTCTTT. V gene TRBV12-5 combines with J gene TRBJ1-1; D unclear. The germline gives CDR1 LGHNT, CDR2 FRNRAP. Between the trimmed V and J ends, which lost 3 bases and 1 base, there was a span of 6 bases. The CDR3 is made up of 13 amino acids.

The gene calls are TRBV5-5 and TRBJ2-5, with D perhaps matching TRBD2 (6 bases). Looked up from germline, CDR1 is SGHKS and CDR2 is YYEKEE (reference sequence). CDR3 length equals 13 residues. Trimming stripped 3 bases from V and 3 bases from J, with 9 bases between. The CDR3, as DNA: TGTGCCAGCAGCTCCACGGGGGAAGAGACCCAGTACTTC. Amino acids: CASSSTGEETQYF.

The rearrangement joins TRBV6-5 to TRBJ2-7; D is ambiguous. Germline-derived CDR1 and CDR2 are MNHEY and SVGAGI. The CDR3 runs to 13 residues. V gave up 0 bases and J gave up 3 bases, with 6 bases separating them. The CDR3 is CASSYSQDYEQYF. For the CDR3, the DNA is TGTGCCAGCAGTTACTCTCAGGACTACGAGCAGTACTTC.

In its sample, this clone was seen once. The chain carries TRBV2 and TRBJ2-5, with D possibly TRBD2 on 6 matching bases. This CDR3 has 15 residues. The V gene's germline CDR1 is SNHLY and CDR2 FYNNEI. The V and J ends lost 4 bases and 3 bases respectively, with 15 bases between them. The CDR3 DNA reads as TGTGCCAGCAGTGGCGCCGGGGGACCTAAAGAGACCCAGTACTTC. This encodes CASSGAGGPKETQYF.

The V and J genes are TRBV6-1 and TRBJ2-7, with 10 nucleotides matching TRBD1. Per germline, CDR1 MNHNS and CDR2 SASEGT. V dropped 5 bases and J dropped 2; count of bases not matched to a gene: 6. The CDR3 loop spans 15 amino acids. The CDR3 loop is CASSLRDRGTYEQYF. The CDR3 DNA reads as TGTGCCAGCAGTCTCCGGGACAGGGGTACCTACGAGCAGTACTTC.

The chain is built from TRBV4-1 and TRBJ2-7; TRBD2 agrees at 9 bases. CDR1 and CDR2 from the germline V gene are MGHRA and YSYEKL. The CDR3 is 16 amino acids. The ends lost 1 base at V and 2 bases at J; junction bases unmatched: 6. The CDR3 DNA reads as TGCGCCAGCAGCCAAGCCCTGGGCGGGGGGGCCTACGAGCAGTACTTC. It codes for CASSQALGGGAYEQYF.

The chain carries TRBV7-9 and TRBJ2-7, with 9 bases matching TRBD1. The CDR3 has 17 amino acids. Germline CDR1 reads SEHNR; CDR2 reads FQNEAQ (reference sequence). V was clipped by 5 bases and J by 2 bases; unmatched bases: 13. CDR3 bases: TGTGCCAGCAGCCCGCGGGGCGGGGACAGGGACCCCTACGAGCAGTACTTC. It translates to CASSPRGGDRDPYEQYF.

At least ten counts were recorded for this clone. The junction differs from germline at one of its ends, possibly a read error. CDR3 sequence: CASSMTANSEAFF. DNA for the CDR3: TGTGCCAGCAGCATGACAGCGAACTCTGAAGCTTTCTTT. The V and J genes are TRBV2 and TRBJ1-1; a weak D match, TRBD1 (5 bases). The CDR3 spans 13 residues. CDR1 is SNHLY, CDR2 FYNNEI, per germline.

The V call is TRBV15, the J call TRBJ1-2, with TRBD1 matching over 7 bases. CDR3 length equals 14 residues. Germline V gives CDR1 LNHNV, CDR2 YYDKDF (reference sequence). The V gene end was trimmed by 1 base and the J gene end by 6 bases; junction bases not matched to a gene: 5. CDR3 loop: CATSRGGTGDGYTF. In DNA, the CDR3 is TGTGCCACCAGCAGAGGGGGCACAGGGGATGGCTACACCTTC.

The J gene is TRBJ2-5, the V gene TRBV12-5, with a weak D call TRBD2 (5 bases). The assigned J gene may be wrong: the sequence end matches TRBJ2-7 better. The CDR3 has 11 residues. Germline V gene data show CDR1 as LGHNT and CDR2 as FRNRAP. CDR3 region: CASGRGPEQYF. The CDR3 DNA is TGTGCTAGTGGCCGAGGGCCCGAGCAGTACTTC.

The CDR3: CASSPGLAGYNEQFF. CDR3 sequence (DNA): TGTGCCAGCAGCCCGGGACTAGCGGGGTACAATGAGCAGTTCTTC. V and J are TRBV5-8 and TRBJ2-1, with TRBD2 matching 13 bases. This CDR3 contains 15 residues. V shed 4 bases, J shed 4 bases, and the junction held 2 bases outside the gene matches. Germline V gene sequence: CDR1 SGHTS, CDR2 YDEGEE.

The chain carries TRBV2 and TRBJ1-4; no reliable D call. With 2 bases removed from V and 8 bases from J, the gap between germline ends came to 15 bases. In germline, CDR1 is SNHLY, CDR2 FYNNEI. The CDR3 has 15 residues. As DNA, the CDR3 is TGTGCCAGCAGTGAATCAGCGATAGCGAGCGAAAAACTGTTTTTT. Its protein product is CASSESAIASEKLFF.